The 26 T cell receptor beta chains in this list originate from one sample, sequenced in a study of blood T cell repertoires in COVID-19. Using immunoSEQ multiplex PCR, the repertoire was profiled, and TCRdb retains in-frame clones only, with some absent. The sample lists roughly 270,000 clones; 75% to 85% were seen once. Sequenced material: peripheral blood. The origin of the receptors is a man aged 50 to 60 with active or convalescent COVID-19.

This clone was counted a single time. The chain recombines TRBV27 with TRBJ2-1; 12 positions agree with TRBD2. Germline V CDR1 and CDR2: MNHEY, SMNVEV (reference sequence). V was clipped by 4 bases and J by 8 bases; unmatched bases: 6. The CDR3 has 15 amino acids. CDR3 in amino acids: CASSSGLAGWDEQFF. The CDR3 bases are TGTGCCAGCAGTTCAGGACTAGCGGGGTGGGATGAGCAGTTCTTC.

The gene calls are TRBV5-1 and TRBJ2-7; TRBD1 matches 9 bases. The junction had 2 bases not matched to a gene; V was cut back by 0 bases and J by 1 base. The CDR3 is made up of 15 amino acids. CDR1 SGHRS and CDR2 YFSETQ come from the germline V gene. The CDR3 region is CASSLVGTGSYEQYF. Here the CDR3 DNA reads TGCGCCAGCAGCTTGGTCGGGACAGGGTCCTACGAGCAGTACTTC.

The sample holds one count of this clone. This chain uses TRBV28 with TRBJ2-5; a possible D gene is TRBD1 (6 bases). Trimming took off 5 bases at V and 11 bases at J, with 15 bases between the two ends. Germline CDR1 and CDR2: MDHEN and SYDVKM. The CDR3 covers 12 residues. CDR3 sequence reads: CASSRGTGTQYF. The CDR3 nucleotides read TGTGCCAGCAGTCGCGGAACCGGGACACAGTACTTC.

J is TRBJ1-3 and V is TRBV19, with TRBD1 matching over 9 bases. Losses at the gene ends were 5 bases for V and 2 bases for J; bases not matched to a gene: 7. The germline V gene encodes CDR1 LNHDA and CDR2 SQIVND (reference sequence). The CDR3 loop spans 16 amino acids. The CDR3 nucleotides read TGTGCCAGTAGTCCCGGGACAGGGAAGGCTGGAAACACCATATATTTT. It encodes CASSPGTGKAGNTIYF.

The chain has TRBV19 and TRBJ1-1; 9 bases fit TRBD1. The CDR3 length is 13 residues. The V gene end was trimmed by 7 bases and the J gene end by 4 bases; junction bases not matched to a gene: 4. Germline CDR1 reads LNHDA; CDR2 reads SQIVND (reference sequence). CDR3 nucleotides: TGTGCCAGTACTACGACAGGGGGCACTGAAGCTTTCTTT. It is translated as CASTTTGGTEAFF.

Worth noting for this clone: The same CDR3 also results from other DNA sequences found in this sample. V is TRBV11-2 and J is TRBJ2-2, with 10 bases aligning to TRBD2. The germline gives CDR1 SGHAT, CDR2 FQNNGV. V lost 4 bases, J lost 7 bases, and 3 bases stayed unmatched. CDR3 size: 14 residues. The CDR3 coding sequence is TGTGCCAGCAGCTCGGGACTAGCGTTCGGGGAGCTGTTTTTT. This sequence encodes CASSSGLAFGELFF.

This chain links TRBV7-9 with TRBJ2-1; 9 bases are shared with TRBD2. CDR1 SEHNR and CDR2 FQNEAQ come from the germline V gene (reference sequence). The CDR3 is made up of 14 amino acids. The junction had 7 bases not matched to a gene; V was cut back by 5 bases and J by 8 bases. The CDR3 DNA is TGTGCCAGCAGCCCCGGGACTAGCCTCGATGAGCAGTTCTTC. This encodes CASSPGTSLDEQFF.

This chain links TRBV7-8 with TRBJ2-2; possibly TRBD2 for D (6 bases). The CDR3 extends over 16 amino acids. Germline CDR1 is SGHVS and CDR2 is FQNEAQ. Trimming removed 1 base from V and 0 bases from J, with 9 bases in between. The CDR3 reads CASSLVGLTNTGELFF. The CDR3 DNA is TGTGCCAGCAGCTTAGTGGGACTGACGAACACCGGGGAGCTGTTTTTT.

Only one count was recorded for this clone. The V and J genes are TRBV5-6 and TRBJ2-1; TRBD1 might be the D (6 bases). This CDR3 spans 13 amino acids. Germline V CDR1 and CDR2: SGHDT, YYEEEE. The V end was cut by 3 bases, the J end by 5 bases, with 9 bases between. Here the CDR3 DNA reads TGTGCCAGCAGCTCGCAGGGGCACAATGAGCAGTTCTTC. Amino acids: CASSSQGHNEQFF.

V gene TRBV6-6 combines with J gene TRBJ2-4; 11 positions match TRBD2. The trim removed 5 bases at V and 0 bases at J, leaving 6 bases unmatched. Germline V lookup: CDR1 MNHNY, CDR2 SVGAGI (reference sequence). There are 17 residues in the CDR3. The CDR3 region is CASSRTSGRIAKNIQYF. The CDR3 nucleotides read TGTGCCAGCAGTCGTACTAGCGGGAGAATAGCCAAAAACATTCAGTACTTC.

V gene TRBV7-9 combines with J gene TRBJ2-7; 8 positions match TRBD1. The CDR3 has 13 amino acids. V lost 4 bases to trimming and J lost 2 bases; unmatched junction nucleotides: 1. The V gene's germline CDR1 is SEHNR and CDR2 FQNEAQ (reference sequence). In DNA form, the CDR3 reads TGTGCCAGCAGCTCACAGGGGGCCTACGAGCAGTACTTC. Translation: CASSSQGAYEQYF.

This chain joins TRBV4-1 and TRBJ1-1; no clear D gene. This CDR3 is built from 14 residues. V was pared by 4 bases and J by 1 base, with 10 bases between. The germline gives CDR1 MGHRA, CDR2 YSYEKL. The CDR3 sequence: CASSRGAGNTEAFF. The DNA of the CDR3 is TGCGCCAGCAGCCGTGGCGCAGGGAACACTGAAGCTTTCTTT.

This rearrangement joins TRBV19 to TRBJ1-5; 9 bases are a match to TRBD1. The V segment lost 2 bases and the J segment 2 bases; nucleotides outside the gene matches: 1. Germline V CDR1 and CDR2: LNHDA, SQIVND (reference sequence). This CDR3 is 15 amino acids long. Here the CDR3 DNA reads TGTGCCAGTAGTATAAGGACAGGGGGCAATCAGCCCCAGCATTTT. Protein product: CASSIRTGGNQPQHF.

The chain recombines TRBV7-2 with TRBJ2-7, with D tentatively TRBD2 (6 bases). Looked up from germline, CDR1 is SGHTA and CDR2 is FQGNSA. Between the trimmed V and J ends, which lost 1 base and 5 bases, there was a span of 15 bases. The CDR3 runs to 15 residues. The CDR3 here is CASSLVSGSAHEQYF. DNA of the CDR3: TGTGCCAGCAGCTTAGTCTCCGGGAGTGCCCACGAGCAGTACTTC.

The chain couples TRBV10-3 to TRBJ1-1, with 8 bases matching TRBD1. Unmatched junction bases numbered 8, after V lost 6 bases and J lost 5 bases. Germline CDR1 ENHRY, CDR2 SYGVKD. This CDR3 contains 14 residues. This CDR3 is CAIRAGGLKTEAFF. In DNA form, the CDR3 reads TGTGCCATCAGGGCAGGGGGCCTAAAGACTGAAGCTTTCTTT.

This clone was observed a few times. This chain connects TRBV5-1 to TRBJ2-1; a possible D gene is TRBD2 (6 bases). CDR1 is SGHRS and CDR2 is YFSETQ in the germline V gene. The V and J ends lost 1 base and 6 bases respectively, with 17 bases between them. The CDR3 runs 16 residues. The chain's CDR3 is CASSLWSSVRANEQFF. The CDR3 coding sequence is TGCGCCAGCAGCTTGTGGTCTAGCGTCAGAGCCAATGAGCAGTTCTTC.

The chain links TRBV7-2 to TRBJ2-7, with a tentative D call TRBD2 (5 bases). V lost 5 bases and J 3 bases, leaving 11 bases between the germline ends. Germline V gene data show CDR1 as SGHTA and CDR2 as FQGNSA. CDR3 length: 13 residues. The CDR3 reads CASSQIGGYEQYF. The DNA for the CDR3 is TGTGCCAGCAGCCAAATAGGAGGCTACGAGCAGTACTTC. The full variable domain, its missing parts supplied by reference TRBV7-2 and TRBJ2-7, is GAGVSQSPSNKVTEKGKDVELRCDPISGHTALYWYRQSLGQGLEFLIYFQGNSAPDKSGLPSDRFSAERTGGSVSTLTIQRTQQEDSAVYLCASSQIGGYEQYFGPGTRLTVT.

The J gene is TRBJ1-2, the V gene TRBV2, with D perhaps TRBD1 (5 bases). V dropped 8 bases and J dropped 0 bases, with 13 bases sitting between them. Germline-derived CDR1 and CDR2 are SNHLY and FYNNEI. CDR3 length: 14 residues. The CDR3 sequence is CASFSTVTNYGYTF. The CDR3 nucleotides are TGTGCCAGCTTCTCGACAGTAACTAACTATGGCTACACCTTC.

The V and J genes are TRBV6-1 and TRBJ2-5, with TRBD1 matching over 11 bases. The V segment lost 3 bases and the J segment 5 bases; nucleotides outside the gene matches: 8. Germline loops: CDR1 MNHNS, CDR2 SASEGT. CDR3 length: 16 amino acids. The CDR3 DNA sequence: TGTGCCAGCAGTGACCTGGGACAGGGGGATAGTGAGACCCAGTACTTC. As protein: CASSDLGQGDSETQYF.

This clone was seen a single time. The chain carries TRBV4-2 and TRBJ2-3, with 7 bases aligning to TRBD2. This CDR3 region has 16 residues. CDR1 and CDR2 (germline): LGHNA, YNFKEQ. V lost 0 bases and J lost 4; bases outside the gene matches: 7. CDR3 coding DNA: TGTGCCAGCAGCCAAGATCTTGCGGGAGTCGCAGATACGCAGTATTTT. This translates into CASSQDLAGVADTQYF.

This rearrangement joins TRBV6-5 to TRBJ1-1; D is unresolved. The CDR3 covers 13 residues. Germline assignment: CDR1 MNHEY and CDR2 SVGAGI. The V and J ends lost 10 bases and 9 bases respectively, with 21 bases between them. The CDR3 sequence is CATLRGGTPKAFF. CDR3 coding DNA: TGTGCCACCCTCCGAGGCGGAACTCCAAAAGCTTTCTTT.

This clone has a count of ten or more. V is TRBV28 and J is TRBJ1-5, with D hard to call. The V and J ends lost 1 base and 1 base respectively, with 5 bases between them. Germline CDR1 MDHEN, CDR2 SYDVKM. The CDR3 is made up of 14 amino acids. The CDR3 reads CASSLSGSNQPQHF. As DNA, the CDR3 is TGTGCCAGCAGTTTATCCGGGAGCAATCAGCCCCAGCATTTT.

This clone was recorded only once. The V and J genes are TRBV9 and TRBJ2-2, with D perhaps matching TRBD1 (5 bases). The CDR3 sequence is 14 residues long. V lost 0 bases and J lost 6, with 9 bases in between. Germline CDR1 reads SGDLS; CDR2 reads YYNGEE. The CDR3 nucleotides read TGTGCCAGCAGCGTAGAGGGGTGGGCCGGGGAGCTGTTTTTT. Its protein is CASSVEGWAGELFF.

The chain is built from TRBV7-6 and TRBJ2-7, with D maybe TRBD1 (6 bases). CDR1 is SGHVS and CDR2 is FNYEAQ in the germline V gene. This CDR3 contains 15 residues. V lost 4 bases and J 3 bases, leaving 16 bases between the germline ends. CDR3 protein: CASSSGGDNRYEQYF. The CDR3 region has the DNA TGTGCCAGCAGCTCTGGGGGCGATAATCGCTACGAGCAGTACTTC.

The chain couples TRBV11-2 to TRBJ2-7; 8 nucleotides match TRBD1. This CDR3 is built from 13 residues. V shed 2 bases and J 6 bases; nucleotides not matched to a gene: 3. Germline CDR1 reads SGHAT; CDR2 reads FQNNGV. The CDR3 is CASSLRTGSEQYF. CDR3 bases: TGTGCCAGCAGCTTAAGGACAGGGAGCGAGCAGTACTTC. The variable domain in full, completed from reference TRBV11-2 and TRBJ2-7, reads EAGVAQSPRYKIIEKRQSVAFWCNPISGHATLYWYQQILGQGPKLLIQFQNNGVVDDSQLPKDRFSAERLKGVDSTLKIQPAKLEDSAVYLCASSLRTGSEQYFGPGTRLTVT.

The chain uses TRBV6-6 and TRBJ1-6; possibly TRBD1 for D (5 bases). This CDR3 has 14 amino acids. CDR1 MNHNY and CDR2 SVGAGI come from the germline V gene (reference sequence). Trimming shortened V by 2 bases and J by 10 bases, and 12 bases separated the two germline ends. The CDR3 DNA reads TGTGCCAGCAGTTACGTCGGGGGGTACTCACCCCTCCACTTT. Residues: CASSYVGGYSPLHF.